The subject of this entry is one T cell receptor (beta chain). These data belong to a study of blood T cell repertoires in COVID-19. V was clipped by 0 bases and J by 0 bases, with 15 bases between them. The CDR3 extends over 17 amino acids. The germline V gene encodes CDR1 SGHDT and CDR2 YYEEEE. Only in-frame clones appear in the TCRdb table, and some are missing; sequencing was by immunoSEQ multiplex PCR. The sample includes about 360,000 clones, roughly 87% of them seen just once. Sequencing was performed on PBMCs or T cells enriched from blood (not recorded which). The chain recombines TRBV5-6 with TRBJ1-1; possibly TRBD1 for D (5 bases). The source of this sequence is a woman aged 40 to 50 with acute COVID-19. CDR3 coding DNA: TGTGCCAGCAGCTTGGTTGGTAGGGGCTCCCTGAACACTGAAGCTTTCTTT. It encodes CASSLVGRGSLNTEAFF.